This T cell receptor beta chain was recorded in a study of pediatric ulcerative colitis. Germline V lookup: CDR1 SGHVS, CDR2 FNYEAQ. The CDR3 is 16 residues long. With 3 bases removed from V and 6 bases from J, the gap between germline ends came to 17 bases. Findings and limits, study-wide: Blood-rectal clonal overlap within each person was significantly higher in ulcerative colitis patients than controls. This repertoire reflects total lymphocytes rather than subpopulations like regulatory T cells.

Notes on this clone: Its matching antigen is unknown.

Each sample received Survey-level depth of up to 500,000 reads. Assay: immunoSEQ multiplex PCR; the TCRdb copy retains only in-frame clones and omits some. Of about 64,000 clones in the sample, over 70% were seen once. This sequence was found in a boy between 10 and 17 years old with moderate ulcerative colitis. The chain joins TRBV7-6 to TRBJ2-2; weak D call: TRBD2 (6 bases). Sequencing was done on a sample of blood. As DNA, the CDR3 is TGTGCCAGCAGCTTTGGGACTCGACCGTCCGCCGGGGAGCTGTTTTTT. It translates to CASSFGTRPSAGELFF.